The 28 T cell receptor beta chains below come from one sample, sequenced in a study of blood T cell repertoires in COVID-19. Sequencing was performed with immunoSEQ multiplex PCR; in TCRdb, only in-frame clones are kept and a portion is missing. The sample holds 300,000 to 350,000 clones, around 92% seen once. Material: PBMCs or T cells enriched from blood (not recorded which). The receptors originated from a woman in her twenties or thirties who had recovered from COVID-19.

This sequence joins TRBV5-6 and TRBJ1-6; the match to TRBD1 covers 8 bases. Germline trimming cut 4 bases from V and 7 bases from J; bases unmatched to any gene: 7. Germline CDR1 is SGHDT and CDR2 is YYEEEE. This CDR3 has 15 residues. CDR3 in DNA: TGTGCCAGCAGCCAGGGACAGGTGTTGAATTCACCCCTCCACTTT. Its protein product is CASSQGQVLNSPLHF.

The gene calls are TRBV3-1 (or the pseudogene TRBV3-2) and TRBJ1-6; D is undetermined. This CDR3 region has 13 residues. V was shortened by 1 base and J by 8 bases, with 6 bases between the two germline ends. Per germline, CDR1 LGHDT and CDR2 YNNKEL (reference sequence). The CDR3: CASSQGSDSPLHF. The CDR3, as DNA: TGTGCCAGCAGCCAAGGGAGCGATTCACCCCTCCACTTT.

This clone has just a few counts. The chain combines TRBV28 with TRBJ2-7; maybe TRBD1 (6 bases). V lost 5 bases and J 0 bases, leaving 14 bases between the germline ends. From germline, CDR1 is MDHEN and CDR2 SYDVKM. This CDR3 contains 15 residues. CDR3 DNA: TGTGCCAGCAGTCCCCCCGTGGACAGCTCCTACGAGCAGTACTTC. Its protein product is CASSPPVDSSYEQYF.

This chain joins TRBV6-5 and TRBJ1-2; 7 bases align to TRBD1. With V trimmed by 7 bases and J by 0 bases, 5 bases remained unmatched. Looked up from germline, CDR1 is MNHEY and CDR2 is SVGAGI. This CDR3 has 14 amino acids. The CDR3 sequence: CASKKQGSNYGYTF. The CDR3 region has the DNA TGTGCCAGCAAAAAACAGGGGTCTAACTATGGCTACACCTTC.

The CDR3 here is CASSFGGGNIQYF. The CDR3 nucleotides read TGTGCCAGCAGTTTCGGCGGGGGTAACATTCAGTACTTC. V usage is TRBV28 and J usage is TRBJ2-4; 7 bases fit TRBD2. V was pared by 3 bases and J by 7 bases, with 3 bases of the junction left unmatched. The CDR3 totals 13 residues. From germline, CDR1 is MDHEN and CDR2 SYDVKM.

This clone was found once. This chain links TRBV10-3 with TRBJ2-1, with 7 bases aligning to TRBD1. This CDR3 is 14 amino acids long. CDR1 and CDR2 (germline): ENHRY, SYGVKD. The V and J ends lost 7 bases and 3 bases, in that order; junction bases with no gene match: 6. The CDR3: CAITSGTDYNEQFF. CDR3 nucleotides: TGTGCCATCACCTCCGGGACAGACTACAATGAGCAGTTCTTC.

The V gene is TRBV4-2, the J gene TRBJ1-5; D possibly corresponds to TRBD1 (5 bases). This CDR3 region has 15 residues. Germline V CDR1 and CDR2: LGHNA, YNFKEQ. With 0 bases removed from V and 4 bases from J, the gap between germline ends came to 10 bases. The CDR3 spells CASSQEQGWNQPQHF. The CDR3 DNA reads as TGTGCCAGCAGCCAAGAGCAGGGTTGGAATCAGCCCCAGCATTTT.

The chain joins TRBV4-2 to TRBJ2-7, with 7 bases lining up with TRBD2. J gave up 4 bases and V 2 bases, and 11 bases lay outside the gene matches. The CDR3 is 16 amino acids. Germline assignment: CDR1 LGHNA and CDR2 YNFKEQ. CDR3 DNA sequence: TGTGCCAGCAGCCAACCTGGTGGTGCGGGAGATTACGAGCAGTACTTC. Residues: CASSQPGGAGDYEQYF.

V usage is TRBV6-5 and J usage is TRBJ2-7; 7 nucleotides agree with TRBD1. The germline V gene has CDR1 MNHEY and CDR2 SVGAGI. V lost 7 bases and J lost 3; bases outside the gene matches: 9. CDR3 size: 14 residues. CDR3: CASTRDRGGYEQYF. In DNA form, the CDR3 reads TGTGCCAGCACCCGGGACAGAGGGGGCTACGAGCAGTACTTC.

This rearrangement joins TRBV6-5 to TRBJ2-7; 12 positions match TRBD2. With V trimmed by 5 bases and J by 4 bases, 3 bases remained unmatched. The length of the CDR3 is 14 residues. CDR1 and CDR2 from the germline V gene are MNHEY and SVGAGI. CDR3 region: CASSRTSGKYEQYF. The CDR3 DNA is TGTGCCAGCAGTAGGACTAGCGGGAAGTACGAGCAGTACTTC.

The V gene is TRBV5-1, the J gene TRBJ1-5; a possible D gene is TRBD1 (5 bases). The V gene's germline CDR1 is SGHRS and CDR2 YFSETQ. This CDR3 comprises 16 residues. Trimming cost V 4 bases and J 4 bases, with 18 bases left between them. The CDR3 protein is CASSPRAGNGNQPQHF. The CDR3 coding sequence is TGCGCCAGCAGCCCCCGAGCAGGGAATGGGAATCAGCCCCAGCATTTT.

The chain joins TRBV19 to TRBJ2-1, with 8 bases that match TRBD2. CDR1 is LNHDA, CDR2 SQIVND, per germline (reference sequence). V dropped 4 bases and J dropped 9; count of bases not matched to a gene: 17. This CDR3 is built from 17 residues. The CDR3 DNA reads TGTGCCAGTAGTACCGCCCCCCGGGGACTAGTATATGGTGAGCAGTTCTTC. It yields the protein CASSTAPRGLVYGEQFF.

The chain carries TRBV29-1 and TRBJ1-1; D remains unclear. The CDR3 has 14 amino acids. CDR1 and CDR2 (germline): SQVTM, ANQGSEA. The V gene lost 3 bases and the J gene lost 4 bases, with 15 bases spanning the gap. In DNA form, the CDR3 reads TGCAGCGTTGAGCTGGTATTTATGAGCACTGAAGCTTTCTTT. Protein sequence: CSVELVFMSTEAFF.

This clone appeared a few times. CDR3 in amino acids: CASSSLQDSPLHF. The CDR3 DNA follows: TGTGCCAGCAGCTCCCTGCAGGATTCACCCCTCCACTTT. V gene TRBV12-3 or TRBV12-4 combines with J gene TRBJ1-6, with no clear D. The CDR3 totals 13 residues. Trimming removed 6 bases from V and 8 bases from J, with 11 bases in between.

CDR3 sequence: CASGTVGGLIDQPQHF. CDR3 in DNA: TGTGCCAGCGGGACTGTGGGGGGGCTCATAGATCAGCCCCAGCATTTT. The genes are TRBV2 and TRBJ1-5; D perhaps matches TRBD1 (6 bases). Trimming took 8 bases from V and 5 from J, leaving 22 bases between them. Germline loops: CDR1 SNHLY, CDR2 FYNNEI. The CDR3 has 16 residues.

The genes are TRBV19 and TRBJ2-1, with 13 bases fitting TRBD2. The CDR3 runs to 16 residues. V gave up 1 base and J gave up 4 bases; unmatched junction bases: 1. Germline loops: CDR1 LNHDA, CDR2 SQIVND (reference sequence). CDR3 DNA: TGTGCCAGTAGTATAGGGGGACTAGCGGGGTACAATGAGCAGTTCTTC. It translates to CASSIGGLAGYNEQFF.

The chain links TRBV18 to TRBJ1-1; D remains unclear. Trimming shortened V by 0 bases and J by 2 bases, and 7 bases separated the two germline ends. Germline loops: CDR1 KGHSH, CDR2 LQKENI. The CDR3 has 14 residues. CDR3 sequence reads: CASSPPVVNTEAFF. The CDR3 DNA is TGTGCCAGCTCACCACCGGTAGTCAACACTGAAGCTTTCTTT. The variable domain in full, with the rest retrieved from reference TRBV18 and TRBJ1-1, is NAGVMQNPRHLVRRRGQEARLRCSPMKGHSHVYWYRQLPEEGLKFMVYLQKENIIDESGMPKERFSAEFPKEGPSILRIQQVVRGDSAAYFCASSPPVVNTEAFFGQGTRLTVV.

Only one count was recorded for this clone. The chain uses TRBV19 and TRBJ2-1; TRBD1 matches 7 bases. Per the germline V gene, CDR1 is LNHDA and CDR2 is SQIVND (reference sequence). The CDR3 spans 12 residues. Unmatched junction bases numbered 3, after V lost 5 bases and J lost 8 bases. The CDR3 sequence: CASSYRGDEQFF. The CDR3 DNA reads TGTGCCAGTAGTTACAGGGGCGATGAGCAGTTCTTC.

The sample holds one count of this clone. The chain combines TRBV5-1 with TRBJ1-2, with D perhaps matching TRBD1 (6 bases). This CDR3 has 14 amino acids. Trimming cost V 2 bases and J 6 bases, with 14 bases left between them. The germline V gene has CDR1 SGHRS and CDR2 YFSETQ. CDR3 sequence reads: CASSFLGQQDGYTF. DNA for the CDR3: TGCGCCAGCAGCTTCCTCGGACAGCAAGATGGCTACACCTTC.

The CDR3 region has the DNA TGCGCCAGCAGGCCGACAGGGGGCAGTTCACCCCTCCACTTT. This encodes CASRPTGGSSPLHF. This sequence joins TRBV5-1 and TRBJ1-6; 10 positions agree with TRBD1. V was clipped by 5 bases and J by 9 bases; unmatched bases: 5. The CDR3 runs to 14 residues. Germline CDR1 and CDR2: SGHRS and YFSETQ.

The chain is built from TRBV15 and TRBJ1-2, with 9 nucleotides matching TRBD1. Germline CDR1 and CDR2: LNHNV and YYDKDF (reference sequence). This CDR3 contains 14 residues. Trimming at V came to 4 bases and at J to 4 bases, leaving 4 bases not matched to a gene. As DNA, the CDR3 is TGTGCCACCAGCAATTGGGACAGGGTCTATGGCTACACCTTC. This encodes CATSNWDRVYGYTF. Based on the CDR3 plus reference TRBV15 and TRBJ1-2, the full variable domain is DAMVIQNPRYQVTQFGKPVTLSCSQTLNHNVMYWYQQKSSQAPKLLFHYYDKDFNNEADTPDNFQSRRPNTSFCFLDIRSPGLGDTAMYLCATSNWDRVYGYTFGSGTRLTVV.

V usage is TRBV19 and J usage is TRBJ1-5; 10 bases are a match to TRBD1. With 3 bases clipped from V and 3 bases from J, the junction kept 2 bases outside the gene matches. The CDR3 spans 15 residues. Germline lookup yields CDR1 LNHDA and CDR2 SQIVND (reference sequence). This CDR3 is CASSMGTGDNQPQHF. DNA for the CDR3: TGTGCCAGTAGTATGGGGACAGGGGACAATCAGCCCCAGCATTTT.

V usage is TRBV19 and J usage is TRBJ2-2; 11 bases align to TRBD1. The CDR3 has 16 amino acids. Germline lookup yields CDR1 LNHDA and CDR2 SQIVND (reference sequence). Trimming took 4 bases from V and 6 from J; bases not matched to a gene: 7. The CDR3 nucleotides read TGTGCCAGTAGTAGAGGGACAGGGGGGACGTCCGGGGAGCTGTTTTTT. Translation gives CASSRGTGGTSGELFF.

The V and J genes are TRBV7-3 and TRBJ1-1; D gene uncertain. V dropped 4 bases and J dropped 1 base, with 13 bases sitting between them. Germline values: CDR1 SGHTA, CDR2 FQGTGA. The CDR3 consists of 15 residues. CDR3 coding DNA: TGTGCCAGCAGCTGGGCCGGACTCTCGAACACTGAAGCTTTCTTT. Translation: CASSWAGLSNTEAFF.

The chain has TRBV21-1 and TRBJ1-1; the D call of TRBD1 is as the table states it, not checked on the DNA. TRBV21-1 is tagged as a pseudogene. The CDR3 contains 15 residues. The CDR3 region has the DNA TGTGCCAGCAGCACTCGGACAGGGAGCACCACTGAAGCTTTCTTT. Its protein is CASSTRTGSTTEAFF.

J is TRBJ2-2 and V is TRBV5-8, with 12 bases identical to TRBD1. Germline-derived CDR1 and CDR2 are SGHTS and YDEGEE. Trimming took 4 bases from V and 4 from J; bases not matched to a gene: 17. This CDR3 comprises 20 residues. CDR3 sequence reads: CASSRPRDRGRGWTTGELFF. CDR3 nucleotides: TGTGCCAGCAGCCGACCCCGGGACAGGGGGCGAGGCTGGACCACCGGGGAGCTGTTTTTT.

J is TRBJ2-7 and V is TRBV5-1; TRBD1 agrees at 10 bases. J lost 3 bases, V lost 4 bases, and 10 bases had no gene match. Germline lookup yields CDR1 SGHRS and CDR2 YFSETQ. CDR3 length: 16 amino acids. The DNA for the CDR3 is TGCGCCAGCAGCCCACGGGACAGGGGTGATGACTACGAGCAGTACTTC. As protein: CASSPRDRGDDYEQYF. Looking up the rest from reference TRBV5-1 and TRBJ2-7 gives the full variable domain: KAGVTQTPRYLIKTRGQQVTLSCSPISGHRSVSWYQQTPGQGLQFLFEYFSETQRNKGNFPGRFSGRQFSNSRSEMNVSTLELGDSALYLCASSPRDRGDDYEQYFGPGTRLTVT.

The CDR3 bases are TGCGCCAGCAGCTTGGAGGCCGGACTCTCCTACGAGCAGTACTTC. It specifies CASSLEAGLSYEQYF. This chain joins TRBV5-1 and TRBJ2-7, with a possible D match to TRBD2 (5 bases). Per germline, CDR1 SGHRS and CDR2 YFSETQ. The V and J ends lost 0 bases and 0 bases respectively, with 10 bases between them. The CDR3 is made up of 15 amino acids.